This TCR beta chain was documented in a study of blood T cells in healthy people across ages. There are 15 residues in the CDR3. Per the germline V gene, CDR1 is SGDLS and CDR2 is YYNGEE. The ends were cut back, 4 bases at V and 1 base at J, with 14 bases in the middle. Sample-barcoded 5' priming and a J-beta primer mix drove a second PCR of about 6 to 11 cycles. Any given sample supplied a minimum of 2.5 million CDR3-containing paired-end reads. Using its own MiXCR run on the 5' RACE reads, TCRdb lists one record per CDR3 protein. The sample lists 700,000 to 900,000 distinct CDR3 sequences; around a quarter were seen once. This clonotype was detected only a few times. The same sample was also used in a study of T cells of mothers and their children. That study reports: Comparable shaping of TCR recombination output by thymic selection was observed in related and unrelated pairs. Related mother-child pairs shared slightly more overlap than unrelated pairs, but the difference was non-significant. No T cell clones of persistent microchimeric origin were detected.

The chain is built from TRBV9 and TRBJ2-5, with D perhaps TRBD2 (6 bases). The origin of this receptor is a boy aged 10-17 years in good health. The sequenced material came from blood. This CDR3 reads CASSPLRGVQETQYF. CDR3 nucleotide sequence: TGTGCCAGCAGCCCCCTGCGCGGGGTCCAAGAGACCCAGTACTTC.